This TCR beta chain was documented in a study of shared clonotypes between healthy human individuals (dated by TCRdb to the early 2020s). With regard to the full study: The cohort comprised a couple of women and a few men aged 18 to 49 years. To increase sequencing depth and limit assay-specific biases, different laboratories used diverse techniques to prepare libraries and sequence TCR repertoires. Per donor, leukapheresis produced somewhere between about 0.94 and 9 billion PBMCs. For each donor, CD4 naive and CD4 memory were each given three plates, CD8 naive was given two plates, and CD8 memory was given one plate. To estimate repertoire size and how much clonotype sharing occurs between individuals, the study deeply sequenced the blood TCR repertoires of about 5 healthy adults.

Germline trimming: 3 bases from V, 5 bases from J; junction bases outside gene matches: 13. CDR1 and CDR2, per the germline V gene (reference sequence), are SEHNR and FQNEAQ. The CDR3 holds 17 amino acids from the cysteine to the phenylalanine. Of the read, only the CDR3 DNA is kept; its 51 bases are in frame from base 1. Comment on this clone: Its antigen is currently not known. No base quality information exists; no much larger clone differs at one position.

The donors were healthy, HIV-negative adults who had no recently reported acute infections or vaccinations. All donors were Caucasian adults living in Nashville, Tennessee, USA. CD4+ T cells were enriched through magnetic negative selection, after which naive cells were positively selected on CD45RA and the remaining negative fraction served as the memory subset. Blood was collected by leukapheresis, and PBMCs were isolated by Ficoll-Histopaque density gradient centrifugation and then cryopreserved in liquid nitrogen vapor phase. Analytical flow cytometry was used to check the purity and quantity of every magnetically sorted T cell population. Genomic DNA was isolated from every sorted fraction and measured by UV absorbance on a Nanodrop 2000c. Points the paper makes about the study in general: The small number of donors limited the genetic and exposure-history diversity represented. Compared with non-shared clonotypes, the clonotypes found in all four sorted-subset donors had higher generation probabilities. Pairwise subsampling indicated that sequencing depth was expected to affect the degree of clonotype sharing among donors. Incomplete sequencing was indicated by rarefaction of sorted-subset datasets, despite the large sequencing depth. Sampling was limited to blood, and TCR repertoires in tissue likely differ from TCR repertoires in blood. Naive subsets generally had larger estimated clonotype richness than memory subsets did. Sharing across four donors was observed for about 4.8% of naive CD4, under 4% of naive CD8, 2% to 2.5% of memory CD4, and about 0.38% of memory CD8 clonotypes.

Using the deep immunoSEQ assay, multiplex PCR amplified TCR CDR3 regions from genomic DNA. Genomic DNA extracted from each cell subset was distributed evenly over all wells of several immunoSEQ 96-well plates, and each plate served as one replicate. For sorted subsets, approximately 0.2 ug of genomic DNA, equivalent to tens of thousands of T cell genomes, went into each replicate PCR. Purified libraries were quantified with a Qubit 3.0 fluorometer, sized on a Bioanalyzer 2100, and re-quantified with the KAPA Library Quantification kit. Every immunoSEQ 96-well plate was sequenced on a separate single-read 150-cycle Illumina NextSeq 550 flow cell. Per the source publication's procedure: Because the immunoSEQ output included only junctional sequences and no quality scores, the filtering could not be the same as the filtering used for full-length reads. Sequences were annotated with PyIR, a Python wrapper for IgBLAST v1.9, using IMGT germline references to assign V/J genes and CDR3. Reads with weak V/J assignments (E-value above 1e-6), missing CDR3, stop codons, out-of-frame junctions, or ambiguous translated residues were removed. V3J clonotypes were defined as sequences sharing an identical inferred V gene, J gene, and CDR3 amino acid sequence. Percentage overlap between repertoires was computed as shared unique clonotypes divided by the size of the smaller repertoire. Repertoire richness was assessed with RTK rarefaction, the Chao1 estimator, and Recon v2.1 estimates of unobserved clonotypes. Generation probabilities for all TCRbeta clonotypes obtained by the gDNA method from a handful of donors were computed using OLGA. TCRdb holds this immuneACCESS table with in-frame rearrangements only. Some clones are missing; in checked studies, unresolved V genes explain under half, and the rest has no known cause. The V and J calls and clone size are taken from that table; D and trimming were inferred from the DNA. This sample is represented by under 2.5 million clones; less than 95% of them were singletons. 0.3% to 0.45% of the sample is in the top ten clones.

The sample was naive CD4+ T cells from PBMCs. Interpreted using the paper, the cell subset or site label stands for: CD45RA+ positively selected. The TCR was taken from a young man in good health. Some clones in this sample may be carry-over from other donors' samples. The chain is encoded by TRBV7-9 joined to TRBJ2-7; TRBD1 fits 10 bases in the junction. Read as DNA, the sequence is TGTGCCAGCAGCTTCTACCCCGGGACAGGGGTTTCCAACGAGCAGTACTTC. This translates into CASSFYPGTGVSNEQYF. The full variable domain, with segments outside the CDR3 supplied by the reference TRBV7-9 and TRBJ2-7 proteins, appears as DTGVSQNPRHKITKRGQNVTFRCDPISEHNRLYWYRQTLGQGPEFLTYFQNEAQLEKSRLLSDRFSAERPKGSFSTLEIQRTEQGDSAMYLCASSFYPGTGVSNEQYFGPGTRLTVT.